This T cell receptor beta chain is from a study of response to subunit inactivated influenza vaccine. TCRdb reanalysed the RT-PCR reads using MiXCR and keeps one entry per CDR3 protein. The sample lists over 800,000 distinct CDR3 sequences; roughly 20% were seen once. On this clonotype: Its antigen is as yet unknown.

The CDR3 spans 15 residues. J gave up 5 bases and V 3 bases, and 7 bases lay outside the gene matches. CDR1 is MDHEN, CDR2 SYDVKM, per germline. General study results and limits: Few additional T cells are recruited per seasonal influenza vaccination, authors suggested.

This chain connects TRBV28 to TRBJ2-5; TRBD1 agrees at 9 bases. The TCR originated in a man between 50 and 59 years old who received an inactivated influenza vaccine. The sample here was PBMCs from blood, taken roughly 5 days after vaccination. The CDR3 loop reads CASSFLGQGYETQYF. CDR3 DNA: TGTGCCAGCAGTTTTCTTGGACAGGGGTACGAGACCCAGTACTTC.